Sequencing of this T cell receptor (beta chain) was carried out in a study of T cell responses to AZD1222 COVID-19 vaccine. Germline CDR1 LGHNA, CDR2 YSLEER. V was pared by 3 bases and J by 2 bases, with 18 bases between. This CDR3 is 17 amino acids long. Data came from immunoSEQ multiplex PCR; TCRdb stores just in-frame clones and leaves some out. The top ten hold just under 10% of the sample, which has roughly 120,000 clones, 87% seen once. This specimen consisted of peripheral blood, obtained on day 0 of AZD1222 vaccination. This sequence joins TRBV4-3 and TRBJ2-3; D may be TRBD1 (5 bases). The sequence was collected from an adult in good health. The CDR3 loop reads CASSQVAGSLDTDTQYF. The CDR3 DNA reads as TGCGCCAGCAGCCAGGTAGCAGGGTCCTTGGACACAGATACGCAGTATTTT.